The present TCR beta chain was sequenced within a study of blood T cell repertoires in COVID-19. Study information: Samples of COVID-19 (acute and convalescent) were obtained from the United States, Italy and Spain. Sample material is recorded as cDNA or gDNA derived from T cells, B-cell-depleted T cells, or PBMCs.

Before being deemed recovered, Cohort 3 donors had two negative PCRs, clearance, or symptom resolution. The assay was immunoSEQ multiplex PCR, and TCRdb's table has in-frame clones only and misses some. The sample has around 290,000 clones; about nine tenths are singletons. This CDR3 is 13 amino acids long. Germline CDR1 is MDHEN and CDR2 is SYDVKM. Trimming pared 5 bases from V and 2 bases from J, leaving 10 bases between. This receptor was obtained from a woman in her twenties or thirties who had recovered from COVID-19. Sequencing input: PBMCs or T cells enriched from blood (not recorded which). This rearrangement joins TRBV28 to TRBJ2-7, with D uncertain. The DNA of the CDR3 is TGTGCCAGCAGTGCGGTGTCCCCCTACGAGCAGTACTTC. Its protein product is CASSAVSPYEQYF.